This T cell receptor beta chain originates from a study of shared clonotypes between healthy human individuals. Samples underwent the assay at deep level. DNA at 200 ng, some 31,000 T cell genomes, went into sorted-subset replicate PCRs. The data were produced by immunoSEQ multiplex PCR, yet TCRdb's version contains in-frame clones alone and is incomplete. The sample lists under 200,000 clones; roughly 93% were seen once. The length of the CDR3 is 13 residues. Germline CDR1 and CDR2: SGHRS and YFSETQ. Trimming removed 1 base at V and 8 bases at J, with 7 bases between. Points from the study as a whole: The study found lower generation probabilities in non-shared clonotypes than in those shared by all four donors. Around 5.3% of naive CD4 clonotypes were shared across a few donors.

Concerning this clone itself: Its antigen is not known.

The TCR comes from a woman aged 25 to 39 in good health. The rearrangement uses TRBV5-1 and TRBJ1-6; D remains unclear. Sample: naive CD4+ T cells sorted from blood. Subset meaning: CD45RA+ positively selected. Here the CDR3 reads CASSLTVYSPLHF. CDR3 coding DNA: TGCGCCAGCAGCTTGACTGTGTATTCACCCCTCCACTTT.